Following are 16 T cell receptor beta chains from one sample sequenced in a study of tumor-infiltrating lymphocytes in primary liver carcinoma. RNA was extracted from whole blood without cell sorting, alongside germline DNA. The authors made TCR beta cDNA from 500 to 600 ng total RNA with a constant-region primer. Three nested multiplex PCR rounds of slightly modified ARM-PCR generated TCR beta libraries. Researchers ran the first two PCR rounds for approximately 10 cycles each with TRBV1-TRBV30 forward primers and a C-beta reverse primer. Via MiXCR, TCRdb re-called the multiplex PCR reads, giving one row per CDR3 protein. In the table there are about 350,000 distinct CDR3 sequences, about 65% of which are singletons. Sequences were obtained from peripheral blood. These receptors were obtained from a man aged 40-49 years with primary liver carcinoma and hepatitis B virus infection.

For this clonotype: At one end, the junction sequence differs from germline, possibly due to a read error. This chain connects TRBV5-6 to TRBJ1-1; D gene ambiguous. Germline values: CDR1 SGHDT, CDR2 YYEEEE. The CDR3 runs to 14 residues. The CDR3 DNA follows: TGTGTCAGCAGCTTGGGTAAGCCGAGCACTGAAGCTTTCTTT. Protein sequence: CVSSLGKPSTEAFF. The complete variable domain, with remaining parts taken from reference TRBV5-6 and TRBJ1-1, reads DAGVTQSPTHLIKTRGQQVTLRCSPKSGHDTVSWYQQALGQGPQFIFQYYEEEERQRGNFPDRFSGHQFPNYSSELNVNALLLGDSALYLCVSSLGKPSTEAFFGQGTRLTVV.

This clonotype was seen ten or more times. The V and J genes are TRBV5-4 and TRBJ2-7; the D gene could be TRBD1 or TRBD2 (5 bases each). CDR1 is SGHNT and CDR2 is YYREEE in the germline V gene (reference sequence). The V end lost 4 bases, the J end lost 6 bases, and 11 bases lay between the germline ends. This CDR3 comprises 12 residues. The CDR3 DNA reads TGTGCCAGCAGCCTCCCAGGGACCGAGCAGTACTTC. Amino acids: CASSLPGTEQYF.

As regards this clonotype: Germline and junction disagree at one end, which may indicate a read error. The gene calls are TRBV11-2 and TRBJ2-5; D unresolved. Per germline, CDR1 SGHAT and CDR2 FQNNGV. The CDR3 is 14 amino acids. For the CDR3, the DNA is TGTGCCAACAGAAAGGGTCCCATCCTAGAGTCCCAGTACTTC. Its protein is CANRKGPILESQYF. Using reference TRBV11-2 and TRBJ2-5 for the parts outside the CDR3, the full variable domain is EAGVAQSPRYKIIEKRQSVAFWCNPISGHATLYWYQQILGQGPKLLIQFQNNGVVDDSQLPKDRFSAERLKGVDSTLKIQPAKLEDSAVYLCANRKGPILESQYFGPGTRLLVL.

This clonotype was found many times. The chain combines TRBV5-5 with TRBJ2-1; weak D call: TRBD1 (6 bases). The ends were cut back, 0 bases at V and 8 bases at J, with 18 bases in the middle. The CDR3 has 16 residues. Germline CDR1 and CDR2: SGHKS and YYEKEE (reference sequence). The CDR3 DNA sequence: TGTGCCAGCAGCTTGGCCGGCCAGGGGTTGGGGCATGAGCAGTTCTTC. Encoded protein: CASSLAGQGLGHEQFF. Complete variable domain (other parts from reference TRBV5-5 and TRBJ2-1): DAGVTQSPTHLIKTRGQQVTLRCSPISGHKSVSWYQQVLGQGPQFIFQYYEKEERGRGNFPDRFSARQFPNYSSELNVNALLLGDSALYLCASSLAGQGLGHEQFFGPGTRLTVL.

With regard to this clonotype: A much larger clone lies a single base off, so this may be a read error. The V gene is TRBV6-2 or TRBV6-3, the J gene TRBJ1-1; D unclear. Germline lookup yields CDR1 MNHEY and CDR2 SVGEGT. The CDR3 has 15 residues. Between the trimmed V and J ends, which lost 0 bases and 1 base, there was a span of 9 bases. In nucleotides, the CDR3 is TGTGCCAGCAGTTACTCGAAATCTGCGAACACTGAAGCTTTCTTT. Its protein product is CASSYSKSANTEAFF.

Remarks on this clonotype: A clone one base away is much larger, so this may be a read error. The rearrangement joins TRBV30 to TRBJ1-2; D perhaps matches TRBD1 (6 bases). The CDR3 covers 14 residues. Trimming took off 0 bases at V and 8 bases at J, with 16 bases between the two ends. Per germline, CDR1 GTSNPN and CDR2 SVGIG (reference sequence). This CDR3 reads CAWSVTWDGGGYTF. The CDR3 DNA reads TGTGCCTGGAGTGTGACATGGGATGGGGGCGGCTACACCTTC.

The chain uses TRBV6-6 and TRBJ2-2; 8 positions match TRBD1. Germline CDR1 reads MNHNY; CDR2 reads SVGAGI (reference sequence). The CDR3 contains 16 residues. The V segment lost 8 bases and the J segment 1 base; nucleotides outside the gene matches: 9. The DNA of the CDR3 is TGTGCCAGCTGCGAATCCGGGACAGGGAACACCGGGGAGCTGTTTTTT. This gives the protein CASCESGTGNTGELFF.

Remarks on this clonotype: Being one base from a much bigger clone, this may be a read error. The chain uses TRBV6-6 and TRBJ1-3; D remains ambiguous. Germline loops: CDR1 MNHNY, CDR2 SVGAGI (reference sequence). CDR3 length equals 15 residues. CDR3 sequence reads: CASGYGNTPGNTIYF. CDR3 nucleotides: TGTGCCAGCGGTTACGGTAATACACCTGGAAACACCATATATTTT.

A word on this clonotype: The junction shows a germline mismatch at one end, possibly a read error. The V call is TRBV6-5, the J call TRBJ1-4; no firm D call. The germline CDR1 and CDR2 sequences are MNHEY and SVGAGI. This CDR3 spans 14 amino acids. The CDR3 region has the DNA TGTGCCGGCAGTTTGACCGAAGTCCGTGAAAAACTGTTTTTT. It yields the protein CAGSLTEVREKLFF.

This clonotype was found many times. This chain links TRBV29-1 with TRBJ1-4; D gene uncertain. The length of the CDR3 is 13 residues. The germline V and J ends were trimmed by 5 bases and 7 bases, with 14 bases remaining between them. CDR1 and CDR2 from the germline V gene are SQVTM and ANQGSEA. DNA for the CDR3: TGCAGCGTTCAAGGCCGTGGTGGTGAAAAACTGTTTTTT. Residues: CSVQGRGGEKLFF.

The V call is TRBV11-1, the J call TRBJ2-3, with 10 bases that match TRBD2. V lost 5 bases and J lost 6; bases outside the gene matches: 8. The CDR3 has 15 residues. Germline CDR1 is SGHAT and CDR2 is FQDESV (reference sequence). The CDR3 nucleotides are TGTGCCAGCAGCCTCGGACTAGCGGCAAGGGATACGCAGTATTTT. Protein sequence: CASSLGLAARDTQYF. Full variable domain (missing parts from reference TRBV11-1 and TRBJ2-3): EAEVAQSPRYKITEKSQAVAFWCDPISGHATLYWYRQILGQGPELLVQFQDESVVDDSQLPKDRFSAERLKGVDSTLKIQPAELGDSAMYLCASSLGLAARDTQYFGPGTRLTVL.

J is TRBJ2-5 and V is TRBV7-8; D is uncertain. V was clipped by 5 bases and J by 4 bases, with 20 bases between them. Germline CDR1 and CDR2: SGHVS and FQNEAQ. This CDR3 is 16 amino acids long. The CDR3 nucleotides read TGTGCCAGCAGCCCCCCGATGGTCGAGTTCCGAGAGACCCAGTACTTC. It is translated as CASSPPMVEFRETQYF.

CDR3 nucleotides: TGCAGCGTTGAGCCATGGCGAGGGAGAGATACGCAGTATTTT. It codes for CSVEPWRGRDTQYF. The genes are TRBV29-1 and TRBJ2-3; D possibly corresponds to TRBD2 (5 bases). This CDR3 contains 14 residues. The germline V gene has CDR1 SQVTM and CDR2 ANQGSEA. Trimming removed 3 bases at V and 5 bases at J, with 15 bases between.

Points on this clonotype: A much larger clone lies a single base off, so this may be a read error. The chain is built from TRBV6-7 and TRBJ2-7; TRBD1 matches at 9 bases. TRBV6-7 is an ORF, with its function uncertain. The CDR3 totals 17 residues. After removal of 1 base from V and 3 bases from J, the junction contained 10 bases not matched to a gene. The CDR3 region is CASSYYYTSDRGYEQYF. CDR3 DNA sequence: TGTGCCAGCAGTTACTACTATACCTCGGACAGGGGCTACGAGCAGTACTTC.

The gene calls are TRBV10-1 and TRBJ1-6; D remains ambiguous. The V end lost 11 bases, the J end lost 3 bases, and 17 bases lay between the germline ends. Per the germline V gene, CDR1 is WNHNN and CDR2 is SYGVQD (reference sequence). The CDR3 has 15 amino acids. CDR3 amino acids: CAVKPRFHYNSPLHF. The CDR3, as DNA: TGCGCCGTCAAACCTCGCTTCCACTATAATTCACCCCTCCACTTT.

The chain is built from TRBV11-2 and TRBJ1-6; D may be TRBD1 (6 bases). V lost 3 bases and J lost 7, with 22 bases in between. Germline V gene sequence: CDR1 SGHAT, CDR2 FQNNGV. This CDR3 comprises 18 residues. CDR3 bases: TGTGCCAGCAGCTTGGGGGCTGGAGAGGGGAGAATCAATTCACCCCTCCACTTT. It codes for CASSLGAGEGRINSPLHF.